The present T cell receptor beta chain was sequenced within a study of Ad26.COV2.S vaccination and SARS-CoV-2 variants. Study-level information: Ad26.COV2.S, an intramuscular injection, was given once or twice 56 days apart.

V shed 5 bases and J shed 12 bases, with 11 bases lying between them. There are 12 residues in the CDR3. CDR1 and CDR2 from the germline V gene are SGHVS and FNYEAQ. Using immunoSEQ multiplex PCR, the repertoire was profiled, and TCRdb retains in-frame clones only, with some absent. The profile shows around 300,000 clones, less than 90% of them singletons. Stated treatment: around 19 received Ad26.COV2.S at low or high dose, single or two shots; a few received placebo; per-sample allocation not given. Samples were taken on day 63 after the first vaccine or placebo injection. The shot given was an Ad26 vector that makes Wuhan-strain SARS-CoV-2 spike. A remark on this clone: Antigen: not known.

Study-wide results and caveats: Vaccine recipients and placebo recipients showed similar non-spike TCR breadth. Vaccine recipients showed a spike-specific TCR breadth that was higher than in placebo recipients.

Sequencing used peripheral blood, obtained in a trial of Ad26.COV2.S vaccine versus placebo. The V call is TRBV7-6, the J call TRBJ1-6; weak D call: TRBD1 (5 bases). This receptor was identified in a person between 18 and 65 years old who received the Ad26.COV2.S COVID-19 vaccine or a placebo. CDR3 amino acids: CASSDERGPLHF. CDR3 coding DNA: TGTGCCAGCAGCGATGAGAGGGGACCCCTCCACTTT.